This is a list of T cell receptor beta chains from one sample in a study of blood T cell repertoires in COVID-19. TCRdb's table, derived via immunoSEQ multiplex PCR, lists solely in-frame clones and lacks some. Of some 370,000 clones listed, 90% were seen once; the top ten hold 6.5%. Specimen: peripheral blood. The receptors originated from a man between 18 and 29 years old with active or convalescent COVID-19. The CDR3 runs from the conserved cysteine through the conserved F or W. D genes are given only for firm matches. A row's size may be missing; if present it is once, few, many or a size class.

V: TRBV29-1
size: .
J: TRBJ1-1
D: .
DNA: TGCAGCGCTAAGCCCCACACTGAAGCTTTCTTT
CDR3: CSAKPHTEAFF

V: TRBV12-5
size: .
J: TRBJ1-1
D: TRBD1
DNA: TGTGCTAGTGGTTTGGTAAGCACAGGGGTGAACACTGAAGCTTTCTTT
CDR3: CASGLVSTGVNTEAFF

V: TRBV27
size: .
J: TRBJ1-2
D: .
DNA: TGTGCCGCTGGGGCCGAATACGCCTATGGCTACACCTTC
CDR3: CAAGAEYAYGYTF

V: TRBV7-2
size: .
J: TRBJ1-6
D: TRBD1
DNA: TGTGCCAGCAGCCCAGAGGGTACAGGGGTAGGATCACCCCTCCACTTT
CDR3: CASSPEGTGVGSPLHF

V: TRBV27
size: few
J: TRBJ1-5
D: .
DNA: TGTGCCAGCAGTTTAATCGGCAATCAGCCCCAGCATTTT
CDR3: CASSLIGNQPQHF

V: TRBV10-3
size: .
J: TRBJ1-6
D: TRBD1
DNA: TGTGCCATCAGTGAACGGGACAGCTATAATTCACCCCTCCACTTT
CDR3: CAISERDSYNSPLHF

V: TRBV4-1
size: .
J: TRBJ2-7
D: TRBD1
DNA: TGCGCCAGCAGCCAACCGGGACAGGGGAATTACGAGCAGTACTTC
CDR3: CASSQPGQGNYEQYF

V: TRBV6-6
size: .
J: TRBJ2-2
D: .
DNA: TGTGCCAGCAGTTACTCGTATAACACCGGGGAGCTGTTTTTT
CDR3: CASSYSYNTGELFF

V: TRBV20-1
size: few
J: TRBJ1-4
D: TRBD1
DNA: TGCAGTGCTAGTATGCGTCAGGGGGCTGAAAAACTGTTTTTT
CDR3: CSASMRQGAEKLFF

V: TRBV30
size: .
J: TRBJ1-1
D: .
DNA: TGTGCCTGGAGTGTATTGTCGAAAGGGGCAGCTTTCTTT
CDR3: CAWSVLSKGAAFF

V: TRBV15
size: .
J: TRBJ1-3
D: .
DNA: TGTGCCACCAGCAGAGATCACAGGGACTCTGGAAACACCATATATTTT
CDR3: CATSRDHRDSGNTIYF

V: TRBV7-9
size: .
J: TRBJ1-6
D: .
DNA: TGTGCCAGCAGCCCTGGACAGCGTAGTAATTCACCCCTCCACTTT
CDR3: CASSPGQRSNSPLHF

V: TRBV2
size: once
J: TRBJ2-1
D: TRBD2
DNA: TGTGCCAGCACCATACGGGGGGGAAGATCCAATGAGCAGTTCTTC
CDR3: CASTIRGGRSNEQFF

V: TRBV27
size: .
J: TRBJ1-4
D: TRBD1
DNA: TGTGCCAGCAGTTCAGGACAGGGCGGGGGTGGTGAAAAACTGTTTTTT
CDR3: CASSSGQGGGGEKLFF

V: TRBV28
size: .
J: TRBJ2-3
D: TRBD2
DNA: TGTGCCAGCAGTTTCCCTAGCGGAGCTTACACAGATACGCAGTATTTT
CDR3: CASSFPSGAYTDTQYF

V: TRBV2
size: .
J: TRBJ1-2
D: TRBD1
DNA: TGTGCCAGCAGTGAGAATGCATGGGACAGAAAAGGCTACACCTTC
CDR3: CASSENAWDRKGYTF

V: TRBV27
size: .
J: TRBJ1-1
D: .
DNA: TGTGCCAGCACTTTGGGGGCAGGGTTGAACACTGAAGCTTTCTTT
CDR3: CASTLGAGLNTEAFF

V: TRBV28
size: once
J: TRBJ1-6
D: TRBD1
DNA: TGTGCCAGCAGTTCAGACAGGGCGGTTGGTTCACCCCTCCACTTT
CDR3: CASSSDRAVGSPLHF

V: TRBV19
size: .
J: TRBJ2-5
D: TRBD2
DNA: TGTGCCAGTAGTATGTTCGGCGGGGGGGGTGAGACCCAGTACTTC
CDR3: CASSMFGGGGETQYF

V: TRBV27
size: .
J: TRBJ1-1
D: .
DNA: TGTGCCAGCAGTTCAAACAGGGTCATCGCTGAAGCTTTCTTT
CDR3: CASSSNRVIAEAFF

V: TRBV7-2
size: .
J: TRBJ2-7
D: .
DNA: TGTGCCAGCAGCTCACTAGGATCCTACGAGCAGTACTTC
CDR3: CASSSLGSYEQYF

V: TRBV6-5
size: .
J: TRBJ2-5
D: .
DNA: TGTGCCAGCGTCCAGGGGTTGTCCCCCCAAGAGACCCAGTACTTC
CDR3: CASVQGLSPQETQYF

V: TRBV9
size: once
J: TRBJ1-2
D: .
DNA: TGTGCCAGCAGCGCCGGTCCTGTTTCAATTAACTATGGCTACACCTTC
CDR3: CASSAGPVSINYGYTF

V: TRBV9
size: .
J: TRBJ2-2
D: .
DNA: TGTGCCAGCAGCACACGGACTGACGCGAACACCGGGGAGCTGTTTTTT
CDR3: CASSTRTDANTGELFF

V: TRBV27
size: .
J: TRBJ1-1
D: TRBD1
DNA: TGTGCCAGCAGCCATAAAGACAGGGTTTCCACTGAAGCTTTCTTT
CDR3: CASSHKDRVSTEAFF

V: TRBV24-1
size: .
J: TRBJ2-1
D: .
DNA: TGTGCCACCAGTCAAGCGGTTGTAAGGAATGAGCAGTTCTTC
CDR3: CATSQAVVRNEQFF

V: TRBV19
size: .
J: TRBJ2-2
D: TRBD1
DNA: TGTGCCAGTAGTAGGGGGACAGGGGGCCACACCGGGGAGCTGTTTTTT
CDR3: CASSRGTGGHTGELFF

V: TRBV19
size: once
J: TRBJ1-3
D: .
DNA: TGTGCCAGTAGACGAATGAGCTCTGGAAACACCATATATTTT
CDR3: CASRRMSSGNTIYF

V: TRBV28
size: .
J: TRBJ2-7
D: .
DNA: TGTGCCAGCAGTCTAAAACCGGGGGCCTACGAGCAGTACTTC
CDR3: CASSLKPGAYEQYF

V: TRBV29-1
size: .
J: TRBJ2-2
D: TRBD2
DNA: TGCAGCGTGGAACTAGCGGGAGGGGGGAACACCGGGGAGCTGTTTTTT
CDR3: CSVELAGGGNTGELFF

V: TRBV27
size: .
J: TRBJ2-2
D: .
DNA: TGTGCCAGCAGTTGGGGGGTTTCCGGGGAGCTGTTTTTT
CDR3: CASSWGVSGELFF

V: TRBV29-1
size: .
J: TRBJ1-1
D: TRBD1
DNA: TGCAGCGTTGGGACAGGGTACGCTGAAGCTTTCTTT
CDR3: CSVGTGYAEAFF

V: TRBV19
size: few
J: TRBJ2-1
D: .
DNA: TGTGCCAGTAGTTCAGGGTTGGTGTTCGGGAATGAGCAGTTCTTC
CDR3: CASSSGLVFGNEQFF

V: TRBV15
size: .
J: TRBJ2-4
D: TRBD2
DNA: TGTGCCACCAGCAGAGGGGGGGGCAAAAACATTCAGTACTTC
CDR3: CATSRGGGKNIQYF

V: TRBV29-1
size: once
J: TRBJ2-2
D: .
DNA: TGCAGCGTTGAAGGATACTACACCGGGGAGCTGTTTTTT
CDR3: CSVEGYYTGELFF

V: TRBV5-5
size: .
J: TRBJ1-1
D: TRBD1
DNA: TGTGCCAGCAGCCTGCCCCCGGGACAGGGGGCGGACACTGAAGCTTTCTTT
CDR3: CASSLPPGQGADTEAFF

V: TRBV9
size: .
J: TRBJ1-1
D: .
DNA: TGTGCCAGCAGCGCAGACCCCCTCCCAGGTGAAGCTTTCTTT
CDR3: CASSADPLPGEAFF

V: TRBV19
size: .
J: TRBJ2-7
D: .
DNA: TGTGCCAGTAGTATGGAGGTGGGGTTACGAGAGCAGTACTTC
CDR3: CASSMEVGLREQYF

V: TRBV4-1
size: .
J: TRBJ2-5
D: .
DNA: TGCGCCAGCAGCCAAGTTCAGGGAGAGACCCAGTACTTC
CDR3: CASSQVQGETQYF

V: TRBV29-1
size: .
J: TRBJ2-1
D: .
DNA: TGCAGCGTTGTTCCTAGTTTCGAGCAGTTCTTC
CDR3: CSVVPSFEQFF

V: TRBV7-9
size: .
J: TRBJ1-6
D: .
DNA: TGTGCCAGCAGCCCCGCGGGCCGTGGAGGGCCCCTCCACTTT
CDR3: CASSPAGRGGPLHF

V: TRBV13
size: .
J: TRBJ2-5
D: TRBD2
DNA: TGTGCCAGCAGCCCCTTGACTAGCGGGAGCTACACACAAGAGACCCAGTACTTC
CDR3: CASSPLTSGSYTQETQYF

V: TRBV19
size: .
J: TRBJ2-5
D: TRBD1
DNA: TGTGCCAGTAGTATCATTTCGGGACAGACAAAAGAGACCCAGTACTTC
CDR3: CASSIISGQTKETQYF

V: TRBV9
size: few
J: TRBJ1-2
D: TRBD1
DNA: TGTGCCAGCAGCGAGACAGGGGGCGCCGGCTATGGCTACACCTTC
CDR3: CASSETGGAGYGYTF

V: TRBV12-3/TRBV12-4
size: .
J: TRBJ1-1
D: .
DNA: TGTGCCAGCAGCCAGCAGGGCTACGAAGCTTTCTTT
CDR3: CASSQQGYEAFF

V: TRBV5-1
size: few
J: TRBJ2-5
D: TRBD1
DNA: TGCGCCAGCAGCTTCGGGACAGGGAAAGAGACCCAGTACTTC
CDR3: CASSFGTGKETQYF

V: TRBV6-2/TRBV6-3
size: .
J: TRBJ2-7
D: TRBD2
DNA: TGTGCCAGCAGTTACCAGGCTAGCGGGAACTACGAGCAGTACTTC
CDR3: CASSYQASGNYEQYF

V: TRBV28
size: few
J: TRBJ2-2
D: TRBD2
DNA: TGTGCCAGCAGTCTAGCGGGAGACTACACCGGGGAGCTGTTTTTT
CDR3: CASSLAGDYTGELFF

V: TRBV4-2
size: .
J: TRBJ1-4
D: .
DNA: TGTGCCAGCAGCCAAGATGGCGGGGAGACTAATGAAAAACTGTTTTTT
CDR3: CASSQDGGETNEKLFF

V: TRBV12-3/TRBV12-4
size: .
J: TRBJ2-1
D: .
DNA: TGTGCCAGCAGTTTAGACAGAGACAATGAGCAGTTCTTC
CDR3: CASSLDRDNEQFF